The T cell receptor beta chain under discussion was sequenced for a study of blood T cell repertoires in COVID-19. Study-level background: PBMCs, B-cell-depleted T cells, or T cells provided the cDNA or gDNA that made up the material.

The table came from immunoSEQ multiplex PCR; TCRdb's copy has only in-frame clones and leaves some out. This table holds about 210,000 clones, 84% found once. One Seattle source followed patients from active infection through their disease course. The CDR3 loop spans 12 amino acids. Between the trimmed V and J ends, which lost 3 bases and 6 bases, there was a span of 9 bases. Germline values: CDR1 LNHDA, CDR2 SQIVND (reference sequence). The chain couples TRBV19 to TRBJ2-7; no clear D gene. This clonotype was sampled from a woman of 80 years or more with COVID-19, enrolled during active disease. Sequenced sample: peripheral blood. CDR3 region: CASSMQRSEQYF. DNA of the CDR3: TGTGCCAGTAGTATGCAACGGAGCGAGCAGTACTTC.